This T cell receptor (beta chain) was identified in a study of T-cell memory formation after mild COVID-19 (dated by TCRdb to the early 2020s). Some background on the complete study: Most TCR sequence clusters were specific to one of the two donors. Two young, previously healthy adult volunteers, one female and one male, were included in the cohort. Longitudinal TCRalpha and TCRbeta repertoire sequencing tracked T-cell clones expanding and contracting after mild COVID-19 in a couple of donors.

A word on this clonotype: What this receptor recognizes is not known. Base qualities are not provided; no much larger clone lies one nucleotide away.

Results the study describes overall, beyond this receptor: The second-wave clones that peaked on day 37 were not confirmed to be SARS-CoV-2 specific. Clones contracting from day 15 to 85 had balanced CD4/CD8 phenotypes, while a second wave expanding from day 15 to 37 was biased towards CD4+. Some responding clones were found in pre-infection memory, which suggests that pre-existing cross-reactive memory T cells took part in the SARS-CoV-2 response. The study included only a couple of mild cases, and larger cohorts that include severe cases with pre-infection samples were judged to be necessary. Contracting CD4+ clones were located mainly in the CM and EM memory subsets, whereas CD8+ clones were found to be enriched in EMRA.

Sequencer: Illumina NovaSeq 6000. cDNA libraries for TCRalpha and TCRbeta were prepared by 5'RACE using constant-segment primers, with sample barcodes and unique molecular identifiers added. RNA was extracted from every sample with Trizol reagent. Libraries were amplified in two PCR steps, with a second sample barcode and Illumina TruSeq adapters added in the second step. Sequencing of libraries was performed on an Illumina NovaSeq with 2 x 150 bp paired-end reads. Per the source publication's procedure: With migec v1.2.7, reads were demultiplexed and then collapsed into UMI-guided consensus sequences. Using mixcr v2.1.11, the UMI consensuses were aligned to TRA and TRB V and J templates and assembled into clonotypes. Expanded or contracted clonotypes were those called significant by both edgeR and NoisET, with noise models trained on biological replicates. For edgeR calls, the cutoffs were a false discovery rate-adjusted p below 0.01 and a log2 fold-change threshold of 1. As an exploratory analysis of dynamics, max-normalized trajectories of the 1000 most abundant clonotypes were examined by PCA with hierarchical clustering. Separately sequenced CD4+ and CD8+ repertoires were used to assign the CD4 or CD8 phenotype of responding clones. Clones were called with MiXCR by TCRdb after fastp trimmed the public reads at Q25, and only in-frame beta chains were retained. Under each unique CDR3 protein, matching rows form one entry showing the most common genes and DNA. These V and J calls are TCRdb output, not the study's own analysis. The sample records 140,000 to 150,000 distinct CDR3 sequences, almost 25% of which are singletons. Approximately 25% of the sample belongs to the ten largest clones.

Taken from cysteine to phenylalanine, the CDR3 has 13 residues. Of all the DNA, just the CDR3 is kept, 39 bases in frame from base 1. The germline V gene gives CDR1 as MNHEY and CDR2 as SVGAGI. V and J lose 5 bases and 3 bases, and a span of 8 bases separates them. PBMCs were isolated by Ficoll-Paque density gradient centrifugation. The rearranged chain carries TRBV6-5 and TRBJ1-5, with TRBD1 tentatively as D gene (5 bases match). The receptor was derived from an adult woman who had mild COVID-19 (a few samples of this study predate the infection). The sample titles of this study are shuffled in the database, so cell type and time point are left out; the donor was told from shared clones. Sequences were obtained from PBMCs or a T cell subset sorted from them (not recorded which). The CDR3 region: CASSGTLNQPQHF. The DNA is as follows: TGTGCCAGCAGTGGGACCCTCAATCAGCCCCAGCATTTT.